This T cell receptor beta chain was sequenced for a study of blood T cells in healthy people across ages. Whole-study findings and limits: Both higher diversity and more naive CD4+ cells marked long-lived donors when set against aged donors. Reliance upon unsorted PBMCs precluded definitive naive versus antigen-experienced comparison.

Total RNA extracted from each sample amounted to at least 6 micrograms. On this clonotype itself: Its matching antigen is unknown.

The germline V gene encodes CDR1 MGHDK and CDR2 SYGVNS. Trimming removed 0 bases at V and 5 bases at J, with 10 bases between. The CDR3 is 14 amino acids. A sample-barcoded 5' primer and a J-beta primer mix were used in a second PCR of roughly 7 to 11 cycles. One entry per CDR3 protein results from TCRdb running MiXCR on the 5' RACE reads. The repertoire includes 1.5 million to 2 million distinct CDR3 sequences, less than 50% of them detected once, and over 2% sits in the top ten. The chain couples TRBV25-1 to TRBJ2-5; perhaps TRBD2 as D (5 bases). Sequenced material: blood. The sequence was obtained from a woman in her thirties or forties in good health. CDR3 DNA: TGTGCCAGCAGTGAATATCGAGGGTTGGAGACCCAGTACTTC. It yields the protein CASSEYRGLETQYF.